The T cell receptor beta chain described here comes from a study of CD8 T cells in Susac syndrome. The CDR3 consists of 18 residues. With 6 bases clipped from V and 2 bases from J, the junction kept 12 bases outside the gene matches. Germline CDR1 is MNHNS and CDR2 is SASEGT. Multiple sclerosis controls were treatment-naive patients with stable or active relapsing-remitting disease. An input of about 0.45 to 1 ug of RNA was subjected to reverse transcription using random hexamers. An immunoSEQ multiplex PCR amplified TCR beta CDR3 over 54 Vbeta and 13 Jbeta. TCRdb passed the immunoSEQ multiplex PCR reads through MiXCR, listing each CDR3 protein once. Among around 200,000 distinct CDR3 sequences listed, 80% to 95% were seen once.

The TCR was taken from a human donor with multiple sclerosis. Sequenced sample: CD8+ T cells from PBMCs. This chain links TRBV6-1 with TRBJ2-1; TRBD2 matches 11 bases. CDR3 sequence reads: CASSDIAGGPSPYNEQFF. The DNA of the CDR3 is TGTGCCAGCAGCGACATAGCGGGGGGGCCCTCCCCCTACAATGAGCAGTTCTTC.